The 14 T cell receptor beta chains below come from one sample, sequenced in a study of early T cells in non-severe SARS-CoV-2 infection. TCRdb called the 5' RACE reads again in MiXCR, with one record for every CDR3 protein. The sample gives more than 35,000 distinct CDR3 sequences, 3.9% of which show up once; approximately 9.1% is in the top ten. Sequencing was performed on whole blood. Receptors originate from an adult who was a healthcare worker with PCR-confirmed SARS-CoV-2 infection or an uninfected control (not recorded which).

This clonotype appeared many times. This chain joins TRBV19 and TRBJ2-1, with 11 bases that match TRBD2. V was clipped by 5 bases and J by 9 bases; unmatched bases: 6. The CDR3 loop spans 14 amino acids. CDR1 is LNHDA, CDR2 SQIVND, per germline (reference sequence). CDR3 protein: CASSSSGRSGEQFF. The CDR3 DNA reads TGTGCCAGTAGTTCTAGCGGGAGGTCCGGTGAGCAGTTCTTC.

This clonotype was seen a handful of times. The chain uses TRBV28 and TRBJ2-5; 9 bases are a match to TRBD1. The CDR3 loop spans 15 amino acids. Germline CDR1 is MDHEN and CDR2 is SYDVKM. With 5 bases clipped from V and 0 bases from J, the junction kept 4 bases outside the gene matches. This chain's CDR3 is CASSRDRAYQETQYF. Written as DNA, the CDR3 is TGTGCCAGCAGTAGGGACAGGGCCTACCAAGAGACCCAGTACTTC.

By proportion, this clonotype is medium-sized (0.01 to 0.1%). The chain uses TRBV5-1 and TRBJ2-7; D call uncertain. The germline CDR1 and CDR2 sequences are SGHRS and YFSETQ. V was trimmed by 4 bases and J by 3 bases, leaving 14 bases between them. The CDR3 has 14 amino acids. The CDR3 bases are TGCGCCAGCAGCCCCCGCGCCAGCGACTACGAGCAGTACTTC. Amino acids: CASSPRASDYEQYF.

This clonotype was detected ten times or more. The CDR3 DNA sequence: TGTGCCAGCAGCTTGGACAGCACAGATACGCAGTATTTT. It translates to CASSLDSTDTQYF. V is TRBV5-4 and J is TRBJ2-3; D is unclear. The germline V gene encodes CDR1 SGHNT and CDR2 YYREEE (reference sequence). Trimming took 0 bases from V and 0 from J, leaving 2 bases between them. The CDR3 loop spans 13 amino acids. Full variable domain (remainder filled in from reference TRBV5-4 and TRBJ2-3): ETGVTQSPTHLIKTRGQQVTLRCSSQSGHNTVSWYQQALGQGPQFIFQYYREEENGRGNFPPRFSGLQFPNYSSELNVNALELDDSALYLCASSLDSTDTQYFGPGTRLTVL.

At least ten counts were recorded for this clonotype. This sequence joins TRBV28 and TRBJ2-6; no definite D call. The CDR3 has 15 amino acids. Germline lookup yields CDR1 MDHEN and CDR2 SYDVKM. Trimming removed 3 bases at V and 0 bases at J, with 6 bases between. The CDR3 region has the DNA TGTGCCAGCAGTTTGAGGCTCTCTGGGGCCAACGTCCTGACTTTC. Its protein is CASSLRLSGANVLTF.

At least ten counts were recorded for this clonotype. The rearrangement uses TRBV6-2 or TRBV6-3 and TRBJ2-2, with D possibly matching TRBD1 (6 bases). The CDR3 sequence is 14 residues long. Trimming took 2 bases from V and 4 from J, leaving 8 bases between them. CDR1 and CDR2 (germline): MNHEY, SVGEGT. The CDR3 spells CASSYGQFTGELFF. The CDR3 nucleotides are TGTGCCAGCAGTTACGGACAGTTCACCGGGGAGCTGTTTTTT.

This clonotype was observed many times. V usage is TRBV20-1 and J usage is TRBJ2-1, with TRBD2 matching over 10 bases. Germline trimming cut 8 bases from V and 7 bases from J; bases unmatched to any gene: 11. The CDR3 is 14 amino acids. The V gene's germline CDR1 is DFQATT and CDR2 SNEGSKA (reference sequence). The CDR3 DNA reads TGCAGTTTTAAGCTGGCTAGCGGGAGAAATGAGCAGTTCTTC. Translated, it gives CSFKLASGRNEQFF.

This clonotype was recorded many times. The chain links TRBV11-1 to TRBJ2-1; no clear D. The CDR3 sequence is 14 residues long. The V gene lost 2 bases and the J gene lost 6 bases, with 11 bases spanning the gap. Looked up from germline, CDR1 is SGHAT and CDR2 is FQDESV (reference sequence). The CDR3 is CASSLNPLANEQFF. CDR3 in DNA: TGTGCCAGCAGCTTAAATCCCTTAGCCAATGAGCAGTTCTTC.

The gene calls are TRBV12-3 or TRBV12-4 and TRBJ2-3; the D is unclear. Trimming took 6 bases from V and 1 from J, leaving 14 bases between them. The CDR3 consists of 15 residues. CDR3 nucleotide sequence: TGTGCCAGCAGCTTTCAGACTCCTCGCACAGATACGCAGTATTTT. Translating it yields CASSFQTPRTDTQYF.

This clonotype came up many times. The chain has TRBV12-3 or TRBV12-4 and TRBJ1-3; D ambiguous. Trimming removed 2 bases at V and 2 bases at J, with 7 bases between. The CDR3 spans 14 residues. The CDR3 DNA sequence: TGTGCCAGCAGTTTATTTGGTCCTGGAAACACCATATATTTT. The encoded protein is CASSLFGPGNTIYF.

The sample holds many counts of this clonotype. The CDR3 sequence: CASSTGRGQGAKNIQYF. The CDR3 DNA is TGCGCCAGCAGCACGGGACGCGGGCAAGGGGCCAAAAACATTCAGTACTTC. The chain couples TRBV5-1 to TRBJ2-4; D is possibly TRBD1 or TRBD2 (5 bases each). This CDR3 spans 17 amino acids. Germline CDR1 reads SGHRS; CDR2 reads YFSETQ. Trimming removed 4 bases at V and 1 base at J, with 18 bases between.

The sample holds many counts of this clonotype. The chain joins TRBV2 to TRBJ1-5; 7 nucleotides align to TRBD1. The CDR3 runs 15 residues. Germline V lookup: CDR1 SNHLY, CDR2 FYNNEI. The V segment lost 7 bases and the J segment 3 bases; nucleotides outside the gene matches: 9. For the CDR3, the DNA is TGTGCCAGCACCTTAGCGGACAGGAACAATCAGCCCCAGCATTTT. It is translated as CASTLADRNNQPQHF.

This clonotype was counted at least ten times. The V call is TRBV12-3 or TRBV12-4, the J call TRBJ1-5, with 8 bases aligning to TRBD1. Trimming took 6 bases from V and 4 from J; bases not matched to a gene: 5. The CDR3 sequence is 14 residues long. In DNA, the CDR3 is TGTGCCAGCAGACCGGGACAGGTGAATCAGCCCCAGCATTTT. Its protein product is CASRPGQVNQPQHF.

This clonotype occurred many times. The chain joins TRBV3-1 to TRBJ2-5; unclear D gene. The CDR3 consists of 11 residues. Trimming took 2 bases from V and 5 from J, leaving 3 bases between them. The germline V gene has CDR1 LGHDT and CDR2 YNNKEL (reference sequence). CDR3 bases: TGTGCCAGCAGCCAATCGGAGACCCAGTACTTC. This codes for CASSQSETQYF.